The table lists the clone carrying this T cell receptor (beta chain) with many counts. V was trimmed by 0 bases and J by 4 bases, leaving 12 bases between them. In germline, CDR1 is DFQATT, CDR2 SNEGSKA (reference sequence). The CDR3 sequence is 15 residues long. The data were taken from a study of T cells in Graves' hyperthyroidism and ophthalmopathy. TCR beta CDR3 regions were amplified from RNA transcripts. The primer set for the first-round RT-PCR of the TCR CDR3 was HTBI. TCRdb reprocessed the multiplex PCR reads with MiXCR, giving one entry per CDR3 protein. Of approximately 530,000 distinct CDR3 sequences listed, 16% are singletons.

The chain carries TRBV20-1 and TRBJ1-4, with D possibly being TRBD1 (5 bases). The sequence was collected from a young woman with Graves' hyperthyroidism. Sequencing used blood. The CDR3 reads CSARDRQGGNEKLFF. The DNA for the CDR3 is TGCAGTGCTAGAGATCGGCAGGGAGGTAATGAAAAACTGTTTTTT.